The table lists the clone carrying this TCR beta chain with a count of one. The CDR3 runs to 16 residues. The germline V gene has CDR1 GTSNPN and CDR2 SVGIG (reference sequence). Trimming shortened V by 0 bases and J by 3 bases, and 15 bases separated the two germline ends. Seattle's cohort entered during active infection and was followed longitudinally. Produced via immunoSEQ multiplex PCR; TCRdb's table is partial and in-frame only. The sample has over 200,000 clones; around 89% are singletons. The data stem from a study of blood T cell repertoires in COVID-19. Study summary: Italy, Spain and the United States were the sources of the convalescent and acute COVID-19 samples.

Source material: peripheral blood. The receptor was derived from a man aged 30 to 39 with COVID-19, enrolled during active disease. This chain connects TRBV30 to TRBJ1-5; D perhaps matches TRBD1 (5 bases). CDR3 sequence: CAWSVTGGRVNQPQHF. CDR3 nucleotides: TGTGCCTGGAGTGTCACCGGGGGTCGAGTCAATCAGCCCCAGCATTTT. Supplemented by reference TRBV30 and TRBJ1-5, the full variable domain reads SQTIHQWPATLVQPVGSPLSLECTVEGTSNPNLYWYRQAAGRGLQLLFYSVGIGQISSEVPQNLSASRPQDRQFILSSKKLLLSDSGFYLCAWSVTGGRVNQPQHFGDGTRLSIL.